This T cell receptor beta chain originates from a study of OX40 agonist ivuxolimab in advanced cancers. Study observations and caveats: Undetermined was the antigen specificity of the expanded peripheral T cells. Clonal expansion was among the lowest in partial responders at 0.1-3.0 mg/kg, especially CD8+.

It was autoimmune disease history or systemic immunosuppression that excluded patients. CDR3 size: 19 residues. Germline CDR1 LGHNA, CDR2 YSLEER. V lost 1 base and J 0 bases, leaving 16 bases between the germline ends. Only in-frame clones appear in the TCRdb table, and some are missing; sequencing was by immunoSEQ multiplex PCR. The sample has roughly 100,000 clones; 86% are singletons. This clone appeared a single time. The antigen remains unidentified. This sample comprised CD4+ or CD8+ T cells sorted from blood, obtained in a trial of the OX40 agonist ivuxolimab. This receptor was taken from an adult with an advanced solid tumor such as melanoma, head and neck, liver or kidney cancer. This chain connects TRBV4-3 to TRBJ2-6; D is possibly TRBD1 (6 bases). CDR3: CASSQGLGQPYSGANVLTF. The CDR3 region has the DNA TGCGCCAGCAGCCAAGGTTTGGGACAACCCTACTCTGGGGCCAACGTCCTGACTTTC.